This TCR beta chain came from a study of cytomegalovirus exposure and HLA in healthy donors. About this clone itself: Its antigen is unidentified.

In the PCR, 60 Vbeta and 13 Jbeta primers were used. Sequenced by immunoSEQ multiplex PCR; TCRdb stores in-frame clones only, minus some. This table holds 110,000 or so clones, over 65% found once. CDR3 length equals 15 residues. CDR1 is SGHRS and CDR2 is YFSETQ in the germline V gene. V shed 0 bases, J shed 8 bases, and the junction held 1 base outside the gene matches. Study findings and constraints: In a later analysis, compared with equally common non-associated chains, HLA-associated beta chains were more expanded. Donors belonging to an Asian-associated ancestry cluster reportedly showed fewer N-insertions in productive TCRs than the approximately 680-donor mean, according to what a later analysis found.

The sequence was obtained from a woman aged 40 to 50 in good health and CMV-seropositive. The sample was PBMCs. This chain uses TRBV5-1 with TRBJ2-1; 14 bases line up with TRBD2. The CDR3 DNA follows: TGCGCCAGCAGCTTGGCGGGACTAGCGGGAGATGAGCAGTTCTTC. Translated: CASSLAGLAGDEQFF.